This T cell receptor (beta chain) was recovered during a study of early T cells in non-severe SARS-CoV-2 infection. Whole-study context: Sequencing of unsorted whole blood was done on bulk RNA, leaving chains unpaired. Study-level findings and limits: Matching results from VDJdb favored anti-spike CD8 responses, leaving private and CD4 specificities undetected.

This CDR3 spans 10 amino acids. Trimming cost V 7 bases and J 5 bases, with 8 bases left between them. Germline V gene sequence: CDR1 SQVTM, CDR2 ANQGSEA. This clonotype was seen many times. Its antigen is as yet unknown. Each single cDNA molecule received a unique molecular identifier. TCRdb independently ran MiXCR on the 5' RACE reads; one entry per CDR3 protein. The sample includes 46,000 or so distinct CDR3 sequences, 13% of them seen just once. The genes are TRBV29-1 and TRBJ1-1; D is undetermined. The sequencing sample was made of whole blood. This TCR was recovered from an adult who was a healthcare worker with PCR-confirmed SARS-CoV-2 infection or an uninfected control (not recorded which). The CDR3 DNA sequence: TGCAGCGAATCTAGGACTGAAGCTTTCTTT. Amino acids: CSESRTEAFF.